This T cell receptor beta chain was captured in a study of blood T cells in healthy people across ages. The ends lost 3 bases at V and 7 bases at J; junction bases unmatched: 8. Germline V gene sequence: CDR1 SEHNR, CDR2 FQNEAQ (reference sequence). The CDR3 spans 15 residues. This clonotype has only a few counts. The antigen is not known. Researchers isolated at least 7 million PBMCs per sample. Study-level results: Unsorted PBMCs prevented conclusive naive versus antigen-experienced comparison. There were more naive CD4+ cells and higher diversity in long-lived donors than in aged donors.

It was with a sample-barcoded 5' primer and a J-beta primer mix that a second PCR of roughly 7 to 12 cycles was run. TCRdb re-derived calls from the 5' RACE reads in MiXCR, one entry per CDR3 protein. The data contain hundreds of thousands of distinct CDR3 sequences, roughly 25% of them singletons. This same sample was also taken into another study, of T cells of mothers and their children. From that second work: Samples were obtained from a few healthy Caucasian mothers and their six children.

The chain links TRBV7-9 to TRBJ2-5, with TRBD2 identical over 10 bases. The source material was blood. The sequence was collected from a boy aged 5-17 years in good health. The CDR3 nucleotides are TGTGCCAGCAGCTTCGGAGCGGGAGGGCCAGGGACCCAGTACTTC. Translated: CASSFGAGGPGTQYF. The full variable domain, in which reference TRBV7-9 and TRBJ2-5 provide the parts outside the CDR3, is DTGVSQNPRHKITKRGQNVTFRCDPISEHNRLYWYRQTLGQGPEFLTYFQNEAQLEKSRLLSDRFSAERPKGSFSTLEIQRTEQGDSAMYLCASSFGAGGPGTQYFGPGTRLLVL.